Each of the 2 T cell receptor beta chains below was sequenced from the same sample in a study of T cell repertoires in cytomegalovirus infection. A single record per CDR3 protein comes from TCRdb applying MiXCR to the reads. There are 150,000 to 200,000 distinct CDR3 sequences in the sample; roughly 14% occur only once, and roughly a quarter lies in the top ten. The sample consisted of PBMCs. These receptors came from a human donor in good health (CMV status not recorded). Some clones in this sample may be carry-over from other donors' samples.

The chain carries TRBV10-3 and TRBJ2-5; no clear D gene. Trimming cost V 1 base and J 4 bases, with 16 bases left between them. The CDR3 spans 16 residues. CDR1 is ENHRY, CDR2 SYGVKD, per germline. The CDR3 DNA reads TGTGCCATCAGTGAGTTCTCTGATAGGAGACTAGAGACCCAGTACTTC. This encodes CAISEFSDRRLETQYF.

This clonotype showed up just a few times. The CDR3 region is CASSFDLSGANVLTF. The CDR3 DNA follows: TGTGCCAGTAGTTTCGACCTCTCTGGGGCCAACGTCCTGACTTTC. This chain uses TRBV19 with TRBJ2-6; D is undetermined. Trimming stripped 5 bases from V and 0 bases from J, with 8 bases between. The CDR3 spans 15 residues. Looked up from germline, CDR1 is LNHDA and CDR2 is SQIVND (reference sequence).